This T cell receptor beta chain was sequenced in a study of blood T cell repertoires in COVID-19. Profiled with immunoSEQ multiplex PCR; TCRdb holds only in-frame clones, not every one. The table lists 110,000 or so clones, around 80% of them singletons, with approximately 5.6% in the top ten. This clone was detected ten times or more. Input material: peripheral blood. This clonotype was sampled from a man between 65 and 85 years old with acute or convalescent COVID-19.

As DNA, the CDR3 is TGTGCCAGCAGCCGGGGGTGGGACCACCAAGAGACCCAGTACTTC. It translates to CASSRGWDHQETQYF. The chain combines TRBV7-7 with TRBJ2-5; D perhaps matches TRBD2 (6 bases). This CDR3 has 15 residues. The ends were cut back, 5 bases at V and 0 bases at J, with 13 bases in the middle. Germline CDR1 reads SSHAT; CDR2 reads FNYEAQ (reference sequence).